The 27 T cell receptor beta chains below all came from one sample that was sequenced in a study of liver allograft versus peripheral blood T cells. Overall study: Transplanted livers held T cell receptor repertoires, and these were compared with repertoires in recipients' peripheral blood.

TCRdb itself ran the reads through MiXCR, one entry per CDR3 protein. The sample lists about 9,000 distinct CDR3 sequences; about 15% were seen once. The receptors come from a human patient who had a liver transplant. These T cells may partly come from the graft donor.

This clonotype is medium-sized by share. This rearrangement joins TRBV18 to TRBJ2-7; D perhaps matches TRBD1 (5 bases). The V gene lost 2 bases and the J gene lost 1 base, with 9 bases spanning the gap. Germline assignment: CDR1 KGHSH and CDR2 LQKENI. The length of the CDR3 is 14 residues. DNA of the CDR3: TGTGCCAGCTCACCATCGGCAGGGTCCTACGAGCAGTACTTC. Residues: CASSPSAGSYEQYF.

This clonotype is a singleton in its sample. A much larger clone sits a single nucleotide away, making a read error possible. V and J are TRBV30 and TRBJ1-5; maybe TRBD1 (6 bases). The V and J ends lost 2 bases and 11 bases respectively, with 16 bases between them. Germline V gene data show CDR1 as GTSNPN and CDR2 as SVGIG (reference sequence). This CDR3 has 13 residues. The chain's CDR3 is CAWSRGGEQSQHF. In DNA form, the CDR3 reads TGTGCCTGGAGTAGAGGGGGGGAACAGTCCCAGCATTTT.

This clonotype is medium-sized. The chain uses TRBV20-1 and TRBJ2-1, with D maybe TRBD1 (5 bases). V lost 6 bases and J lost 0, with 12 bases in between. Germline CDR1 is DFQATT and CDR2 is SNEGSKA (reference sequence). The CDR3 runs to 14 residues. The CDR3 sequence is CSAPGQGSYNEQFF. CDR3 sequence (DNA): TGCAGTGCCCCCGGCCAGGGCTCCTACAATGAGCAGTTCTTC.

By share of the sample, this clonotype is medium-sized. This chain links TRBV6-1 with TRBJ1-3, with TRBD1 matching 7 bases. Per the germline V gene, CDR1 is MNHNS and CDR2 is SASEGT. The V and J ends lost 10 bases and 4 bases, in that order; junction bases with no gene match: 7. CDR3 length: 13 residues. In DNA form, the CDR3 reads TGTGCCACACAGACAGGGTACGGAAACACCATATATTTT. Its translation is CATQTGYGNTIYF.

This clonotype is medium-sized within its sample. V and J are TRBV13 and TRBJ1-2; D may be TRBD1 (5 bases). V lost 4 bases and J 7 bases, leaving 25 bases between the germline ends. CDR3 size: 17 residues. Per the germline V gene, CDR1 is PRHDT and CDR2 is FYEKMQ (reference sequence). The CDR3 nucleotides are TGTGCCAGCAGCTCCACCTGGCACAAGGGGCAAGCGGGTGGCTACACCTTC. Translating gives CASSSTWHKGQAGGYTF.

This clonotype is medium-sized in the sample. This sequence joins TRBV18 and TRBJ1-2; D may be TRBD1 (5 bases). CDR3 length: 15 residues. Per germline, CDR1 KGHSH and CDR2 LQKENI. The germline V and J ends were trimmed by 2 bases and 4 bases, with 14 bases remaining between them. The CDR3 region is CASSPSGPGSYGYTF. DNA of the CDR3: TGTGCCAGCTCACCATCAGGGCCCGGGAGCTATGGCTACACCTTC.

By frequency in the sample, this clonotype is medium-sized. The chain uses TRBV18 and TRBJ2-7; weak D call: TRBD1 (6 bases). This CDR3 spans 13 amino acids. Germline V lookup: CDR1 KGHSH, CDR2 LQKENI. Trimming removed 6 bases at V and 4 bases at J, with 13 bases between. CDR3 sequence: CASSQGRQYEQYF. CDR3 nucleotide sequence: TGTGCCAGCTCGCAGGGGCGGCAATACGAGCAGTACTTC.

The chain is built from TRBV7-2 and TRBJ1-1; D might be TRBD1 (5 bases). This CDR3 has 16 amino acids. CDR1 is SGHTA and CDR2 is FQGNSA in the germline V gene. Trimming pared 1 base from V and 6 bases from J, leaving 18 bases between. The CDR3 region is CASSLEPEQRGAEAFF. Written as DNA, the CDR3 is TGTGCCAGCAGCTTAGAACCCGAACAGCGGGGCGCTGAAGCTTTCTTT.

A word on this clonotype: This may come from a read error, since a much larger clone is one base off. The conserved final phenylalanine or tryptophan is absent from the CDR3, which likely points to a read error. The CDR3 nucleotides are TGTGCCAGCAGCTTAGCAGGGACAGGACTCAATGAGCAGTTCTTA. Protein: CASSLAGTGLNEQFL. The chain carries TRBV7-9 and TRBJ2-1; 8 nucleotides agree with TRBD1. The CDR3 contains 15 residues. V dropped 0 bases and J dropped 6; count of bases not matched to a gene: 4. The V gene's germline CDR1 is SEHNR and CDR2 FQNEAQ (reference sequence).

V gene TRBV11-3 combines with J gene TRBJ2-1; TRBD2 agrees at 8 bases. The CDR3 runs to 15 residues. J gave up 9 bases and V 0 bases, and 7 bases lay outside the gene matches. Germline CDR1 and CDR2: SGHNT and YENEEA. The CDR3 DNA sequence: TGTGCCAGCAGCTTAGACAGCGGGAGAAGAGGTGAGCAGTTCTTC. It yields the protein CASSLDSGRRGEQFF.

By share of the sample, this clonotype is medium-sized (0.01 to 0.1%). This CDR3 reads CASSTLGGGYTF. The CDR3 bases are TGTGCCAGCAGTACTTTGGGCGGTGGCTACACCTTC. This sequence joins TRBV6-5 and TRBJ1-2; no definite D call. Looked up from germline, CDR1 is MNHEY and CDR2 is SVGAGI. This CDR3 is 12 amino acids long. Trimming shortened V by 5 bases and J by 7 bases, and 11 bases separated the two germline ends.

In its sample, this clonotype is medium-sized. The V and J genes are TRBV30 and TRBJ1-2; TRBD1 aligns across 8 bases. V shed 3 bases, J shed 5 bases, and the junction held 5 bases outside the gene matches. Per the germline V gene, CDR1 is GTSNPN and CDR2 is SVGIG (reference sequence). The CDR3 totals 13 residues. CDR3 in amino acids: CAWSRDRPYGYTF. The CDR3 DNA sequence: TGTGCCTGGAGCCGGGACAGGCCTTATGGCTACACCTTC.

In this sample, this clonotype is medium-sized. The chain employs TRBV20-1 and TRBJ1-5; possible D gene TRBD1, 5 bases. The CDR3 consists of 15 residues. Trimming stripped 6 bases from V and 2 bases from J, with 17 bases between. CDR1 and CDR2 (germline): DFQATT, SNEGSKA (reference sequence). The CDR3 here is CSAILSGRGNQPQHF. The CDR3 region has the DNA TGCAGTGCGATTCTCTCGGGGCGGGGCAATCAGCCCCAGCATTTT.

J is TRBJ1-1 and V is TRBV7-2; D remains unclear. The V gene's germline CDR1 is SGHTA and CDR2 FQGNSA. The ends were cut back, 0 bases at V and 8 bases at J, with 4 bases in the middle. The CDR3 runs 11 residues. The CDR3 reads CASSLASEAFF. CDR3 nucleotide sequence: TGTGCCAGCAGCTTAGCCTCCGAAGCTTTCTTT.

The rearrangement joins TRBV30 to TRBJ1-1, with D perhaps matching TRBD1 (5 bases). The CDR3 runs 11 residues. Trimming removed 7 bases from V and 8 bases from J, with 14 bases in between. Germline CDR1 reads GTSNPN; CDR2 reads SVGIG (reference sequence). CDR3 nucleotide sequence: TGTGCCTTCAGACAGTTTGGGGAAGCTTTCTTT. Translation: CAFRQFGEAFF. The whole variable domain, remainder taken from reference TRBV30 and TRBJ1-1, is SQTIHQWPATLVQPVGSPLSLECTVEGTSNPNLYWYRQAAGRGLQLLFYSVGIGQISSEVPQNLSASRPQDRQFILSSKKLLLSDSGFYLCAFRQFGEAFFGQGTRLTVV.

This clonotype was seen a handful of times. The V and J genes are TRBV5-4 and TRBJ1-4; 7 bases line up with TRBD1. The CDR3 sequence is 15 residues long. Germline CDR1 SGHNT, CDR2 YYREEE (reference sequence). The junction had 6 bases not matched to a gene; V was cut back by 0 bases and J by 7 bases. CDR3 sequence: CASSLGETGSEKLFF. The CDR3 coding sequence is TGTGCCAGCAGCTTGGGAGAGACAGGGAGTGAAAAACTGTTTTTT.

The chain is built from TRBV12-3 or TRBV12-4 and TRBJ2-5, with D perhaps TRBD2 (7 bases). The germline V and J ends were trimmed by 6 bases and 5 bases, with 25 bases remaining between them. The CDR3 extends over 17 amino acids. The CDR3 DNA reads as TGTGCCAGCAGCCACAGAGGGGGAGGGACGGGTGGGGAGACCCAGTACTTC. This gives the protein CASSHRGGGTGGETQYF.

This clonotype has only a few counts. The junction departs from the called germline gene at one end, perhaps through a read error. This sequence joins TRBV6-1 and TRBJ1-1; D perhaps matches TRBD1 (6 bases). There are 12 residues in the CDR3. Germline V gene data show CDR1 as MNHNS and CDR2 as SASEGT. The CDR3 spells CASSEQTGRWGF. The CDR3 DNA follows: TGTGCCAGCAGTGAACAGACAGGCCGCTGGGGCTTT.

Written as DNA, the CDR3 is TGTGCCAGTAGTAGGGACAGTTTCGAAGCTTTCTTT. Protein sequence: CASSRDSFEAFF. This chain uses TRBV19 with TRBJ1-1; 7 positions match TRBD1. In germline, CDR1 is LNHDA, CDR2 SQIVND (reference sequence). V lost 4 bases, J lost 8 bases, and 4 bases stayed unmatched. The CDR3 extends over 12 amino acids. Complete variable domain (other parts from reference TRBV19 and TRBJ1-1): DGGITQSPKYLFRKEGQNVTLSCEQNLNHDAMYWYRQDPGQGLRLIYYSQIVNDFQKGDIAEGYSVSREKKESFPLTVTSAQKNPTAFYLCASSRDSFEAFFGQGTRLTVV.

This chain joins TRBV5-1 and TRBJ1-6, with D perhaps TRBD1 (6 bases). Trimming took 2 bases from V and 8 from J, leaving 11 bases between them. The germline V gene encodes CDR1 SGHRS and CDR2 YFSETQ. This CDR3 region has 14 residues. The CDR3 loop reads CASSFTGLDSPLHF. CDR3 DNA: TGCGCCAGCAGCTTCACAGGGCTGGATTCACCCCTCCACTTT.

This chain uses TRBV11-2 with TRBJ2-2; 10 bases match TRBD2. The germline CDR1 and CDR2 sequences are SGHAT and FQNNGV. V lost 7 bases, J lost 3 bases, and 8 bases stayed unmatched. The CDR3 extends over 16 amino acids. CDR3 loop: CASTTLAGADTGELFF. As DNA, the CDR3 is TGTGCCAGCACCACTCTAGCGGGAGCTGACACCGGGGAGCTGTTTTTT.

This clonotype was observed a handful of times. The chain is built from TRBV28 and TRBJ1-6; D gene ambiguous. Germline values: CDR1 MDHEN, CDR2 SYDVKM. V was clipped by 0 bases and J by 12 bases, with 15 bases between them. The CDR3 length is 15 residues. This CDR3 reads CASSLWYGPFIPLHF. The CDR3 nucleotides read TGTGCCAGCAGTTTATGGTACGGGCCTTTTATACCCCTCCACTTT.

This clonotype was seen more than once but under ten times. The chain carries TRBV20-1 and TRBJ2-5; D is unclear. The CDR3 loop spans 11 amino acids. Per germline, CDR1 DFQATT and CDR2 SNEGSKA (reference sequence). V was trimmed by 3 bases and J by 5 bases, leaving 7 bases between them. CDR3 amino acids: CSASARETQYF. The DNA for the CDR3 is TGCAGTGCTAGCGCTCGGGAGACCCAGTACTTC.

This clonotype was seen more than once but under ten times. CDR3 sequence reads: CASRGTSRMNTEAFF. The CDR3 DNA follows: TGTGCCAGCAGGGGGACAAGCCGAATGAACACTGAAGCTTTCTTT. The J gene is TRBJ1-1, the V gene TRBV7-2; D perhaps matches TRBD1 (6 bases). Germline V gives CDR1 SGHTA, CDR2 FQGNSA. V shed 6 bases and J shed 0 bases, with 14 bases lying between them. CDR3 size: 15 residues.

This clonotype was observed many times. V usage is TRBV6-5 and J usage is TRBJ2-5; TRBD1 matches 7 bases. Germline lookup yields CDR1 MNHEY and CDR2 SVGAGI. This CDR3 has 15 amino acids. J was trimmed by 5 bases and V by 0 bases; bases with no gene match: 6. The CDR3 nucleotides are TGTGCCAGCAGTTACTCGACAGGACAGGTGGAGACCCAGTACTTC. This sequence encodes CASSYSTGQVETQYF.

In its sample, this clonotype was seen many times. The chain couples TRBV6-1 to TRBJ2-5; no definite D call. Trimming removed 2 bases from V and 2 bases from J, with 9 bases in between. The germline V gene has CDR1 MNHNS and CDR2 SASEGT. This CDR3 has 14 residues. The CDR3 loop reads CASSEYGRQETQYF. CDR3 coding DNA: TGTGCCAGCAGTGAATACGGCAGGCAAGAGACCCAGTACTTC.

The V gene is TRBV7-2, the J gene TRBJ2-1; D may be TRBD2 (5 bases). The CDR3 runs to 13 residues. Trimming took off 5 bases at V and 9 bases at J, with 14 bases between the two ends. Germline CDR1 SGHTA, CDR2 FQGNSA. The CDR3 sequence is CASSRGWGAEQFF. In DNA, the CDR3 is TGTGCCAGCAGCCGAGGGTGGGGTGCTGAGCAGTTCTTC.